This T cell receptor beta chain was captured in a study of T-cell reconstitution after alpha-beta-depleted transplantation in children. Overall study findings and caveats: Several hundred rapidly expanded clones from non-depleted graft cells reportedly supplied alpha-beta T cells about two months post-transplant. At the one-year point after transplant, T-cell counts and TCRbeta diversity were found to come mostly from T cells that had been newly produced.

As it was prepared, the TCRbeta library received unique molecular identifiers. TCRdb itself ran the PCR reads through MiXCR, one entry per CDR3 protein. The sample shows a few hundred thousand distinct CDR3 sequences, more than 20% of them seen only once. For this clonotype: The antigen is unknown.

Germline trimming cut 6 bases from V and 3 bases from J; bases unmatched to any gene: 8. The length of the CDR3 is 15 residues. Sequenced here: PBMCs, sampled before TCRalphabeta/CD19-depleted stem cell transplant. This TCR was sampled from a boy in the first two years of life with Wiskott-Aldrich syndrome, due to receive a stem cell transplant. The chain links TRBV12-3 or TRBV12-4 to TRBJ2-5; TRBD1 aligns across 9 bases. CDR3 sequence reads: CASRRTGEREETQYF. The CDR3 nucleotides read TGTGCCAGCAGACGGACAGGGGAAAGGGAAGAGACCCAGTACTTC.